These T cell receptor beta chains were read from a single sample in a study of T cells after yellow fever vaccination. TCRdb passed the 5' RACE reads through MiXCR, listing each CDR3 protein once. This sample has 250,000 or so distinct CDR3 sequences; 6% to 7.5% occur once, and the top ten carry approximately 0.85%. The specimen comprised CD4+ T cells sorted from PBMCs, sampled 15 days after the yellow fever booster vaccination. These TCRs come from a man younger than 45 who received the YFV17D yellow fever vaccine. The conserved cysteine and the conserved F or W are not part of the CDR3 here. Each record gives: V gene, CDR3 protein.

TRBV18 ASSPMGRTDTQY
TRBV6-5 ASSSTHTGELF
TRBV3-1 ASSLTSGRSNEQY
TRBV28 ASSLWGSPGDEQF
TRBV12-3/TRBV12-4 ASSRTVYQETQY
TRBV6-5 ASSYGNSHTDTQY
TRBV20-1 SARSESGISNQPQH
TRBV14 ASSRQGSPYIETQY
TRBV14 ASSPPTGDIHRGHYNSPLH
TRBV9 ASSVELAGHFTDTQY
TRBV6-1 ASQGGRPSTDTQY
TRBV5-5 ASSLASGGEQF
TRBV10-1 ASSEDEGQGEQY
TRBV6-5 ASSYSGVQETQY
TRBV7-2 ASTLIPETEQF
TRBV6-2/TRBV6-3 ASNGQANGLPQH
TRBV7-9 ASSAGTGTDTQY
TRBV6-1 ASSGTTNTGELF
TRBV12-3/TRBV12-4 ASRKNSYNEQF
TRBV21-1 ASSRRDRETQY
TRBV28 ASRAPLGTQGTGELF
TRBV6-5 AIGTSVGELF
TRBV4-3 ASSRQAAPIGELF